Sequencing of this T cell receptor beta chain was carried out in a study of PD-L1 blockade in urothelial cancer. Study-wide context: T cells were recovered from blood samples at a median of 141,255.

Time point specified: pretreatment peripheral blood. Sequenced by immunoSEQ multiplex PCR; TCRdb stores in-frame clones only, minus some. Of 50,000 to 75,000 clones listed, roughly four fifths were seen once; the top ten hold over 1.5%. Deletions cut 4 bases from V and 1 base from J, with 10 bases between. This CDR3 has 13 amino acids. Germline assignment: CDR1 SQVTM and CDR2 ANQGSEA. The rearrangement uses TRBV29-1 and TRBJ2-5; D gene uncertain. The input for sequencing was PBMCs, taken around atezolizumab (anti-PD-L1) treatment. The TCR sequence derives from a man between 70 and 80 years old with urothelial cancer. For the CDR3, the DNA is TGCAGCGTTGGGGCGCAGGCCCAAGAGACCCAGTACTTC. This translates into CSVGAQAQETQYF.